These T cell receptor beta chains were read from a single sample in a study of T cells after yellow fever vaccination. Via MiXCR, TCRdb re-called the 5' RACE reads, giving one row per CDR3 protein. The sample includes around 310,000 distinct CDR3 sequences, 3% to 4.5% of them seen just once. Sequences were derived from PBMCs, sampled on the day of the yellow fever booster vaccination. Source of these receptors: a young man who received the YFV17D yellow fever vaccine. Each CDR3 is given with its conserved first and last residue. Fields, in order: J gene, V gene, D gene, clone size, CDR3 protein, CDR3 DNA. A D gene is named only where the DNA matches it firmly. A clone size is listed for some rows: how often the clone was seen (once, few, many), or a class if it is expanded.

j_call: TRBJ2-3; v_call: TRBV5-1; d_call: .; clone_size: few; cdr3_aa: CASSVAAHGDTQYF; cdr3_nt: TGCGCCAGCAGCGTAGCGGCACACGGAGATACGCAGTATTTT
j_call: TRBJ2-7; v_call: TRBV7-9; d_call: .; clone_size: .; cdr3_aa: CASSPPRDEQYF; cdr3_nt: TGTGCCAGCAGCCCACCCAGGGACGAGCAGTACTTC
j_call: TRBJ1-1; v_call: TRBV27; d_call: TRBD1; clone_size: few; cdr3_aa: CASSLQGRYTEAFF; cdr3_nt: TGTGCCAGCAGTCTACAGGGGCGATACACTGAAGCTTTCTTT
j_call: TRBJ1-2; v_call: TRBV7-7; d_call: .; clone_size: many; cdr3_aa: CASSLAPGTNRVGYTF; cdr3_nt: TGTGCTAGCAGCTTAGCCCCGGGTACAAATCGGGTCGGCTACACCTTC
j_call: TRBJ2-7; v_call: TRBV20-1; d_call: .; clone_size: .; cdr3_aa: CSAVNSWGSYEQYF; cdr3_nt: TGCAGTGCGGTCAACAGCTGGGGCTCCTACGAGCAGTACTTC
j_call: TRBJ1-3; v_call: TRBV25-1; d_call: TRBD1; clone_size: few; cdr3_aa: CASSGTGDKAGNTIYF; cdr3_nt: TGTGCCAGCAGTGGAACAGGGGACAAAGCTGGAAACACCATATATTTT
j_call: TRBJ2-3; v_call: TRBV5-1; d_call: .; clone_size: few; cdr3_aa: CASSPQGEGRDTQYF; cdr3_nt: TGCGCCAGCAGCCCACAGGGTGAGGGTAGAGATACGCAGTATTTT
j_call: TRBJ1-1; v_call: TRBV5-1; d_call: .; clone_size: few; cdr3_aa: CASSSAGMNTEAFF; cdr3_nt: TGCGCCAGCAGCTCCGCAGGGATGAACACTGAAGCTTTCTTT
j_call: TRBJ2-3; v_call: TRBV5-4; d_call: TRBD2; clone_size: many; cdr3_aa: CASSLELAGLHTQYF; cdr3_nt: TGTGCCAGCAGCTTGGAATTAGCGGGGCTTCATACGCAGTATTTT
j_call: TRBJ2-1; v_call: TRBV7-6; d_call: .; clone_size: few; cdr3_aa: CASSSRRTNNEQFF; cdr3_nt: TGTGCCAGCAGCTCCAGGAGGACTAACAATGAGCAGTTCTTC
j_call: TRBJ2-5; v_call: TRBV28; d_call: .; clone_size: many; cdr3_aa: CASREGGLETQYF; cdr3_nt: TGTGCCAGCAGAGAAGGGGGGTTAGAGACCCAGTACTTC